Only one count was recorded for the clone carrying this T cell receptor (beta chain). Every immunoSEQ plate was one replicate of a subset's evenly spread DNA. Sorted-subset replicate PCRs used around 200 ng of genomic DNA. This amount corresponded to tens of thousands of T cell genomes. Only in-frame clones appear in the TCRdb table, and some are missing; sequencing was by immunoSEQ multiplex PCR. This sample has over 2,000,000 clones, with around 95% found just once. CD8 cells regarded as naive lacked CD45RO, were positively chosen for CCR7, and omitted terminally differentiated effector memory CD45RA+ cells. CDR1 is SGHAT, CDR2 FQNNGV, per germline. CDR3 size: 16 residues. The junction had 5 bases not matched to a gene; V was cut back by 5 bases and J by 4 bases. The data were taken from a study of shared clonotypes between healthy human individuals.

This receptor was identified in a man between 18 and 35 years old in good health. Some clones in this sample may be carry-over from other donors' samples. The sequenced sample consisted of naive CD8+ T cells from PBMCs. The chain carries TRBV11-2 and TRBJ2-5, with 15 positions matching TRBD2. This chain's CDR3 is CASSPRTSGRVETQYF. CDR3 bases: TGTGCCAGCAGCCCTCGGACTAGCGGGAGGGTAGAGACCCAGTACTTC.